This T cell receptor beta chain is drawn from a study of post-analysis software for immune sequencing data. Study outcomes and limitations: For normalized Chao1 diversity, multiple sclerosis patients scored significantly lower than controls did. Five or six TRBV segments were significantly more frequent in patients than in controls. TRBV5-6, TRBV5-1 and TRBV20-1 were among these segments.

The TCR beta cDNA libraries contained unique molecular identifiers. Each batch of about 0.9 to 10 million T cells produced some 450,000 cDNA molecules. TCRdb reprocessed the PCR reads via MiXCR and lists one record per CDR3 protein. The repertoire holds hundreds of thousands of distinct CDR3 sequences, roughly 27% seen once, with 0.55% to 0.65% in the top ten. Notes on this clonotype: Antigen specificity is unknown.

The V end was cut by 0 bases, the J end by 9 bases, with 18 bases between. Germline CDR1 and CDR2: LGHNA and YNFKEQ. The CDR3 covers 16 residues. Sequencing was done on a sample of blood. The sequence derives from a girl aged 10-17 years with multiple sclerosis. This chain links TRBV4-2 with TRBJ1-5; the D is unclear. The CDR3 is CASSQDLSAYRGPQHF. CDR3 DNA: TGTGCCAGCAGCCAAGATTTGTCTGCCTACCGGGGGCCCCAGCATTTT.